Presented here are 26 T cell receptor beta chains from one specimen sequenced in a study of blood T cell repertoires in COVID-19. Measured with immunoSEQ multiplex PCR; TCRdb has only the in-frame clones, and not every one. The sample shows more than 250,000 clones, 75% to 90% of them seen only once. Sequencing used peripheral blood. These receptors came from a man in his sixties who had recovered from COVID-19.

The gene calls are TRBV5-1 and TRBJ2-3; D call uncertain. V was shortened by 4 bases and J by 12 bases, with 12 bases between the two germline ends. CDR3 size: 11 residues. Germline CDR1 and CDR2: SGHRS and YFSETQ. This chain's CDR3 is CASSASSTQYF. CDR3 nucleotide sequence: TGCGCCAGCAGCGCTTCCTCCACTCAGTATTTT.

This chain links TRBV6-1 with TRBJ2-1; D is unresolved. CDR3 size: 15 residues. Germline CDR1 reads MNHNS; CDR2 reads SASEGT. V was trimmed by 0 bases and J by 7 bases, leaving 13 bases between them. The CDR3 bases are TGTGCCAGCAGTGAAGCGGGCCCTGGATGGAATGAGCAGTTCTTC. Its translation is CASSEAGPGWNEQFF.

The chain carries TRBV14 and TRBJ1-1; maybe TRBD1 (5 bases). Germline loops: CDR1 SGHDN, CDR2 FVKESK. V dropped 6 bases and J dropped 4 bases, with 12 bases sitting between them. The CDR3 contains 13 residues. CDR3 loop: CASSPQGFTEAFF. The DNA for the CDR3 is TGTGCCAGCAGTCCGCAGGGTTTCACTGAAGCTTTCTTT.

The chain is built from TRBV27 and TRBJ2-2; maybe TRBD2 (6 bases). The CDR3 is 15 amino acids. The V gene's germline CDR1 is MNHEY and CDR2 SMNVEV (reference sequence). Trimming removed 10 bases at V and 0 bases at J, with 15 bases between. The CDR3 bases are TGTGCCACCAGGAGGAGGGCCGCGAACACCGGGGAGCTGTTTTTT. Protein sequence: CATRRRAANTGELFF.

V and J are TRBV10-1 and TRBJ2-1; possible D gene TRBD2, 6 bases. CDR3 length: 14 residues. CDR1 WNHNN and CDR2 SYGVQD come from the germline V gene (reference sequence). Trimming stripped 5 bases from V and 6 bases from J, with 14 bases between. The DNA for the CDR3 is TGCGCCAGCAGTACTAGCCAGAGGGGCAATGAGCAGTTCTTC. Protein product: CASSTSQRGNEQFF.

The chain recombines TRBV5-6 with TRBJ2-7; TRBD1 might be the D (6 bases). The length of the CDR3 is 14 residues. From germline, CDR1 is SGHDT and CDR2 YYEEEE. V was cut by 0 bases and J by 4 bases, with 11 bases left in between. The CDR3 sequence is CASSLAWGPYEQYF. As DNA, the CDR3 is TGTGCCAGCAGCTTGGCCTGGGGGCCATACGAGCAGTACTTC. The entire variable domain, with the rest obtained from reference TRBV5-6 and TRBJ2-7, is as follows: DAGVTQSPTHLIKTRGQQVTLRCSPKSGHDTVSWYQQALGQGPQFIFQYYEEEERQRGNFPDRFSGHQFPNYSSELNVNALLLGDSALYLCASSLAWGPYEQYFGPGTRLTVT.

This clone has a single count. The chain carries TRBV4-2 and TRBJ2-5; 7 bases map to TRBD1. Germline trimming cut 1 base from V and 3 bases from J; bases unmatched to any gene: 11. Germline CDR1 LGHNA, CDR2 YNFKEQ. This CDR3 is 17 amino acids long. CDR3 in DNA: TGTGCCAGCAGCCAAGCGGCTGACGACAGGGTTGAAGAGACCCAGTACTTC. Protein sequence: CASSQAADDRVEETQYF.

J is TRBJ1-2 and V is TRBV11-2; no definite D call. V lost 0 bases and J lost 3, with 8 bases in between. The CDR3 is made up of 14 amino acids. CDR1 and CDR2 from the germline V gene are SGHAT and FQNNGV. CDR3: CASSLDLSDYGYTF. The CDR3 nucleotides are TGTGCCAGCAGCTTAGACCTCAGCGACTATGGCTACACCTTC.

The J gene is TRBJ1-4, the V gene TRBV4-1; weak D call: TRBD1 (5 bases). This CDR3 has 14 residues. Per germline, CDR1 MGHRA and CDR2 YSYEKL. The ends were cut back, 8 bases at V and 7 bases at J, with 17 bases in the middle. The CDR3 here is CASSPAGLSEKLFF. CDR3 DNA sequence: TGCGCCAGCTCGCCGGCGGGGCTTAGTGAAAAACTGTTTTTT.

V and J are TRBV30 and TRBJ2-3; TRBD2 matches 9 bases. Trimming at V came to 7 bases and at J to 4 bases, leaving 18 bases not matched to a gene. CDR1 is GTSNPN and CDR2 is SVGIG in the germline V gene (reference sequence). The length of the CDR3 is 17 residues. CDR3 DNA: TGTGCCTCGCTCGGAGCGGGGAGCGGGAGGAGGGCAGATACGCAGTATTTT. Translating it yields CASLGAGSGRRADTQYF.

The chain recombines TRBV5-1 with TRBJ2-1; 7 nucleotides line up with TRBD2. This CDR3 is 14 amino acids long. V lost 0 bases to trimming and J lost 9 bases; unmatched junction nucleotides: 6. CDR1 SGHRS and CDR2 YFSETQ come from the germline V gene. DNA of the CDR3: TGCGCCAGCAGCTTGGACGCGGGGGTGGCTGAGCAGTTCTTC. As protein: CASSLDAGVAEQFF.

In this sample, this clone turned up a few times. The germline gene is not matched at one end of the junction; a read error may be the cause. The chain has TRBV6-1 and TRBJ2-7, with 7 bases lining up with TRBD2. The CDR3 contains 12 residues. The germline V gene encodes CDR1 MNHNS and CDR2 SASEGT. The CDR3 reads CASSEVAGTTSF. CDR3 coding DNA: TGTGCCAGCAGTGAGGTAGCGGGCACTACCTCCTTC.

This rearrangement joins TRBV19 to TRBJ2-3; 14 bases map to TRBD2. The CDR3 loop spans 17 amino acids. The J segment lost 3 bases and the V segment lost 4 bases, leaving 6 bases of the junction unmatched. Germline V gene data show CDR1 as LNHDA and CDR2 as SQIVND (reference sequence). The CDR3 coding sequence is TGTGCCAGTAGTACGGGGACTAGCGGGAGATTGACAGATACGCAGTATTTT. It specifies CASSTGTSGRLTDTQYF.

V usage is TRBV19 and J usage is TRBJ2-4; D unresolved. The CDR3 contains 13 residues. Germline-derived CDR1 and CDR2 are LNHDA and SQIVND (reference sequence). Trimming pared 6 bases from V and 3 bases from J, leaving 9 bases between. CDR3 DNA sequence: TGTGCCAGTAGGTTCCCCGGCAAAAACATTCAGTACTTC. Protein sequence: CASRFPGKNIQYF.

The V gene is TRBV6-6, the J gene TRBJ2-2; TRBD2 matches at 11 bases. Trimming cost V 2 bases and J 4 bases; bases outside gene matches: 0. The CDR3 is 15 residues long. From germline, CDR1 is MNHNY and CDR2 SVGAGI (reference sequence). Here the CDR3 DNA reads TGTGCCAGCAGTTACCTAGCGGGAGGCACCGGGGAGCTGTTTTTT. Protein product: CASSYLAGGTGELFF.

J is TRBJ1-2 and V is TRBV5-6; TRBD1 matches at 10 bases. Germline CDR1 is SGHDT and CDR2 is YYEEEE. The CDR3 contains 14 residues. J gave up 4 bases and V 5 bases, and 5 bases lay outside the gene matches. CDR3 amino acids: CASRRQGASYGYTF. In DNA form, the CDR3 reads TGTGCCAGCAGGAGACAGGGGGCAAGCTATGGCTACACCTTC.

This clone has a handful of counts. This sequence joins TRBV5-1 and TRBJ2-7, with 8 positions matching TRBD1. Unmatched junction bases numbered 4, after V lost 3 bases and J lost 2 bases. The CDR3 length is 14 residues. Germline V CDR1 and CDR2: SGHRS, YFSETQ. Here the CDR3 reads CASSSTGATYEQYF. The CDR3 DNA follows: TGCGCCAGCAGCTCGACAGGGGCCACCTACGAGCAGTACTTC.

The V call is TRBV30, the J call TRBJ1-1, with D uncertain. The CDR3 totals 13 residues. V gave up 2 bases and J gave up 2 bases, with 9 bases separating them. CDR1 GTSNPN and CDR2 SVGIG come from the germline V gene (reference sequence). CDR3 in amino acids: CAWSPIRNTEAFF. CDR3 in DNA: TGTGCCTGGAGTCCTATTCGAAACACTGAAGCTTTCTTT.

The chain carries TRBV5-8 and TRBJ2-6; D gene ambiguous. CDR1 is SGHTS, CDR2 YDEGEE, per germline. Trimming pared 4 bases from V and 0 bases from J, leaving 8 bases between. The CDR3 spans 15 residues. CDR3 in DNA: TGTGCCAGCAGCGTAAGAGTCTCTGGGGCCAACGTCCTGACTTTC. It encodes CASSVRVSGANVLTF.

The chain couples TRBV6-5 to TRBJ2-1, with TRBD2 identical over 7 bases. CDR1 and CDR2 (germline): MNHEY, SVGAGI. V dropped 4 bases and J dropped 7; count of bases not matched to a gene: 4. CDR3 length equals 13 residues. The CDR3 sequence is CASSSGGRNEQFF. The CDR3 DNA follows: TGTGCCAGCAGTTCGGGAGGTAGAAATGAGCAGTTCTTC.

The J gene is TRBJ2-3, the V gene TRBV5-1; D call uncertain. Trimming left V 0 bases short and J 6 bases short, with 14 bases between. CDR1 is SGHRS, CDR2 YFSETQ, per germline. The CDR3 loop spans 15 amino acids. This CDR3 reads CASSLGDVHGDTQYF. CDR3 coding DNA: TGCGCCAGCAGCTTGGGAGACGTCCACGGGGATACGCAGTATTTT.

The chain recombines TRBV5-1 with TRBJ1-6; 7 bases match TRBD1. V shed 2 bases and J 1 base; nucleotides not matched to a gene: 3. Germline assignment: CDR1 SGHRS and CDR2 YFSETQ. The CDR3 spans 16 residues. The CDR3 is CASSLQGLSYNSPLHF. The CDR3 bases are TGCGCCAGCAGCTTACAGGGGTTATCCTATAATTCACCCCTCCACTTT.

On this clone itself: Sequence at one end of the junction differs from germline and may be a read error. This rearrangement joins TRBV7-3 to TRBJ2-3, with 9 nucleotides matching TRBD1. The CDR3 loop spans 16 amino acids. The germline V gene has CDR1 SGHTA and CDR2 FQGTGA. The CDR3 bases are TGTGCCAGCAGCGTAACCGGGACAGGGATTGGGAATACGCAGTATTTT. Translating gives CASSVTGTGIGNTQYF.

The rearrangement joins TRBV16 to TRBJ1-3, with D uncertain. Trimming took 0 bases from V and 1 from J, leaving 7 bases between them. CDR1 KGHSY and CDR2 FQNENV come from the germline V gene. CDR3 length: 15 amino acids. The CDR3: CASSQSAGSGNTIYF. For the CDR3, the DNA is TGTGCCAGCAGCCAATCAGCGGGGTCTGGAAACACCATATATTTT. Full variable domain (outside the CDR3, taken from reference TRBV16 and TRBJ1-3): GEEVAQTPKHLVRGEGQKAKLYCAPIKGHSYVFWYQQVLKNEFKFLISFQNENVFDETGMPKERFSAKCLPNSPCSLEIQATKLEDSAVYFCASSQSAGSGNTIYFGEGSWLTVV.

The chain links TRBV3-1 (or the pseudogene TRBV3-2) to TRBJ2-2; TRBD2 matches at 8 bases. In germline, CDR1 is LGHDT, CDR2 YNNKEL (reference sequence). The V segment lost 2 bases and the J segment 6 bases; nucleotides outside the gene matches: 5. This CDR3 spans 15 amino acids. CDR3 loop: CASSQPGTRAGELFF. The CDR3 bases are TGTGCCAGCAGCCAACCCGGGACTAGGGCCGGGGAGCTGTTTTTT.

The gene calls are TRBV6-5 and TRBJ2-1; D is undetermined. The CDR3 consists of 12 residues. Trimming took off 6 bases at V and 8 bases at J, with 11 bases between the two ends. Per germline, CDR1 MNHEY and CDR2 SVGAGI. CDR3 sequence (DNA): TGTGCCAGCAGGCCTAGAGTCGATGAGCAGTTCTTC. Protein product: CASRPRVDEQFF.